This entry lists 25 T cell receptor beta chains sequenced from one sample in a study of cytomegalovirus exposure and HLA in healthy donors. Primers: 60 Vbeta forward and 13 Jbeta reverse. The assay was immunoSEQ multiplex PCR, and TCRdb's table has in-frame clones only and misses some. The profile shows under 200,000 clones, 80% of them singletons. Sequenced material: PBMCs. The receptor set was obtained from a human donor in good health.

This chain links TRBV7-3 with TRBJ2-3; unclear D gene. The V and J ends lost 6 bases and 0 bases respectively, with 7 bases between them. CDR1 is SGHTA and CDR2 is FQGTGA in the germline V gene. The CDR3 has 13 residues. The CDR3 DNA follows: TGTGCCAGCAGTTCCCCAAGCACAGATACGCAGTATTTT. Translated, it gives CASSSPSTDTQYF. The complete variable domain, with remaining parts taken from reference TRBV7-3 and TRBJ2-3, reads GAGVSQTPSNKVTEKGKYVELRCDPISGHTALYWYRQSLGQGPEFLIYFQGTGAADDSGLPNDRFFAVRPEGSVSTLKIQRTERGDSAVYLCASSSPSTDTQYFGPGTRLTVL.

This clone has a handful of counts. J is TRBJ2-7 and V is TRBV6-5; 10 bases are shared with TRBD1. V was pared by 4 bases and J by 3 bases, with 6 bases of the junction left unmatched. Germline CDR1 MNHEY, CDR2 SVGAGI. This CDR3 is built from 15 residues. This chain's CDR3 is CASSWAGTGDYEQYF. CDR3 DNA sequence: TGTGCCAGCAGTTGGGCCGGGACAGGGGACTACGAGCAGTACTTC.

The chain is built from TRBV6-5 and TRBJ2-7; D is possibly TRBD2 (6 bases). V shed 6 bases and J shed 7 bases, with 16 bases lying between them. Germline assignment: CDR1 MNHEY and CDR2 SVGAGI. The CDR3 is made up of 13 amino acids. CDR3 sequence (DNA): TGTGCCAGCAGCCGAACCGGGGCGGGGGAGCAGTACTTC. Translating gives CASSRTGAGEQYF.

The gene calls are TRBV27 and TRBJ1-2, with 7 bases matching TRBD1. Germline loops: CDR1 MNHEY, CDR2 SMNVEV (reference sequence). The CDR3 runs to 12 residues. Germline trimming cut 6 bases from V and 6 bases from J; bases unmatched to any gene: 4. Here the CDR3 reads CASSLTGDGYTF. The CDR3 bases are TGTGCCAGCAGCCTCACAGGGGATGGCTACACCTTC.

The chain uses TRBV2 and TRBJ2-7; D remains ambiguous. The CDR3 spans 14 residues. The germline V and J ends were trimmed by 3 bases and 6 bases, with 15 bases remaining between them. Germline V gene data show CDR1 as SNHLY and CDR2 as FYNNEI. CDR3 sequence (DNA): TGTGCCAGCAGTGATCGGCGGCGGCAGTCCGAGCAGTACTTC. It is translated as CASSDRRRQSEQYF. Full variable domain (rest looked up from reference TRBV2 and TRBJ2-7): EPEVTQTPSHQVTQMGQEVILRCVPISNHLYFYWYRQILGQKVEFLVSFYNNEISEKSEIFDDQFSVERPDGSNFTLKIRSTKLEDSAMYFCASSDRRRQSEQYFGPGTRLTVT.

Details on this clone: The junction shows a germline mismatch at one end, possibly a read error. The rearrangement joins TRBV7-7 to TRBJ2-1; 9 nucleotides align to TRBD1. Germline-derived CDR1 and CDR2 are SSHAT and FNYEAQ (reference sequence). This CDR3 is built from 15 residues. CDR3 residues: CASSEQGADGDEQFF. The CDR3 coding sequence is TGTGCTAGCAGCGAACAGGGGGCCGATGGAGATGAGCAGTTCTTC.

V gene TRBV5-1 combines with J gene TRBJ2-7; TRBD1 is a possible D gene (6 bases). CDR1 is SGHRS, CDR2 YFSETQ, per germline. V dropped 4 bases and J dropped 1 base, with 15 bases sitting between them. The CDR3 has 15 residues. The CDR3 region has the DNA TGCGCCAGCAGCAACTATCACAGGGAATCCTACGAGCAGTACTTC. Translated: CASSNYHRESYEQYF.

This clone was detected only a few times. The rearrangement links TRBV5-1 to TRBJ1-2, with 9 bases matching TRBD1. V lost 0 bases to trimming and J lost 5 bases; unmatched junction nucleotides: 2. Germline CDR1 is SGHRS and CDR2 is YFSETQ. There are 14 residues in the CDR3. In DNA, the CDR3 is TGCGCCAGCAGCTTGGGGGACAGGGTTTATGGCTACACCTTC. Its translation is CASSLGDRVYGYTF.

This chain's CDR3 is CATSRDLREVYEQYF. The DNA of the CDR3 is TGTGCCACCAGCAGAGATCTCCGGGAGGTTTACGAGCAGTACTTC. The chain has TRBV15 and TRBJ2-7; 7 bases match TRBD2. CDR1 is LNHNV, CDR2 YYDKDF, per germline (reference sequence). CDR3 size: 15 residues. With V trimmed by 0 bases and J by 4 bases, 6 bases remained unmatched.

The chain couples TRBV14 to TRBJ2-5; D might be TRBD1 (5 bases). The CDR3 is 13 amino acids. CDR1 SGHDN and CDR2 FVKESK come from the germline V gene. The germline V and J ends were trimmed by 0 bases and 11 bases, with 13 bases remaining between them. Here the CDR3 DNA reads TGTGCCAGCAGCCAAGATCATGACAGTGGGCAGTACTTC. Translated: CASSQDHDSGQYF.

The chain is built from TRBV6-5 and TRBJ2-7, with D unclear. V dropped 3 bases and J dropped 0 bases, with 9 bases sitting between them. CDR1 MNHEY and CDR2 SVGAGI come from the germline V gene. The CDR3 covers 14 residues. The CDR3 region is CASSYSRSSYEQYF. The CDR3, as DNA: TGTGCCAGCAGTTATAGTCGGAGCTCCTACGAGCAGTACTTC.

This clone came up once. The chain is built from TRBV2 and TRBJ1-2; D is possibly TRBD1 (6 bases). The germline CDR1 and CDR2 sequences are SNHLY and FYNNEI. Trimming stripped 10 bases from V and 6 bases from J, with 18 bases between. CDR3 length: 13 residues. DNA for the CDR3: TGTGCCACCCCAAGGGGGGGCCTAAATGGCTACACCTTC. Translated: CATPRGGLNGYTF.

This clone was counted only a few times. The rearrangement joins TRBV4-1 to TRBJ2-2, with 11 bases lining up with TRBD1. Looked up from germline, CDR1 is MGHRA and CDR2 is YSYEKL. The CDR3 runs to 19 residues. With V trimmed by 1 base and J by 3 bases, 10 bases remained unmatched. The CDR3 is CASSQAQDRDRGYTGELFF. The CDR3 DNA reads as TGCGCCAGCAGCCAAGCCCAAGATCGGGACAGGGGGTACACCGGGGAGCTGTTTTTT.

The V gene is TRBV5-5, the J gene TRBJ1-2, with D tentatively TRBD1 (5 bases). V lost 3 bases and J 4 bases, leaving 13 bases between the germline ends. The CDR3 is 14 amino acids. Looked up from germline, CDR1 is SGHKS and CDR2 is YYEKEE (reference sequence). This chain's CDR3 is CASSSDQGLYGYTF. The CDR3 DNA sequence: TGTGCCAGCAGCTCCGATCAGGGCCTCTATGGCTACACCTTC.

The chain has TRBV25-1 and TRBJ1-6; D uncertain. CDR3 length: 12 amino acids. CDR1 MGHDK and CDR2 SYGVNS come from the germline V gene. Trimming pared 5 bases from V and 14 bases from J, leaving 13 bases between. The CDR3 DNA sequence: TGTGCCAGCAGTCCAGGATCGCGGGCCCTCCACTTT. Residues: CASSPGSRALHF.

This clone was found a few times. The gene calls are TRBV11-3 and TRBJ1-6, with D perhaps TRBD1 (5 bases). V was cut by 1 base and J by 7 bases, with 11 bases left in between. Germline V gene sequence: CDR1 SGHNT, CDR2 YENEEA. The length of the CDR3 is 15 residues. Here the CDR3 DNA reads TGTGCCAGCAGCTTAGTACAGGATGGCAATTCACCCCTCCACTTT. This sequence encodes CASSLVQDGNSPLHF. The full variable domain, in which reference TRBV11-3 and TRBJ1-6 provide the parts outside the CDR3, is EAGVVQSPRYKIIEKKQPVAFWCNPISGHNTLYWYLQNLGQGPELLIRYENEEAVDDSQLPKDRFSAERLKGVDSTLKIQPAELGDSAVYLCASSLVQDGNSPLHFGNGTRLTVT.

This clone was seen just once. The chain combines TRBV5-1 with TRBJ1-1; D might be TRBD1 (5 bases). The CDR3 runs to 14 residues. Trimming cost V 7 bases and J 5 bases, with 18 bases left between them. Germline CDR1 and CDR2: SGHRS and YFSETQ. The CDR3 sequence is CASRTTDSTTEAFF. DNA for the CDR3: TGCGCCAGCCGCACCACCGACAGTACGACTGAAGCTTTCTTT.

The rearrangement links TRBV6-1 to TRBJ1-2; the D gene is possibly TRBD1 (5 bases). CDR3 size: 15 residues. The germline V and J ends were trimmed by 0 bases and 5 bases, with 13 bases remaining between them. Germline V gives CDR1 MNHNS, CDR2 SASEGT. The CDR3 bases are TGTGCCAGCAGTGAAGCCGACGGGGGGTCTTATGGCTACACCTTC. Residues: CASSEADGGSYGYTF.

The CDR3 is CASRVSGGSYNEQFF. DNA of the CDR3: TGTGCCAGCAGGGTTAGCGGGGGTTCCTACAATGAGCAGTTCTTC. The rearrangement links TRBV27 to TRBJ2-1; 9 nucleotides align to TRBD2. The germline gives CDR1 MNHEY, CDR2 SMNVEV (reference sequence). CDR3 size: 15 residues. V was clipped by 6 bases and J by 1 base; unmatched bases: 4.

This chain links TRBV29-1 with TRBJ1-2; 8 nucleotides agree with TRBD1. Per germline, CDR1 SQVTM and CDR2 ANQGSEA. After removal of 2 bases from V and 4 bases from J, the junction contained 6 bases not matched to a gene. CDR3 length equals 14 residues. CDR3 protein: CSVERDRITYGYTF. The CDR3, as DNA: TGCAGCGTTGAAAGGGACAGGATTACCTATGGCTACACCTTC.

The chain couples TRBV7-8 to TRBJ2-7, with TRBD1 matching over 9 bases. This CDR3 has 16 residues. CDR1 is SGHVS and CDR2 is FQNEAQ in the germline V gene. V lost 1 base and J lost 6; bases outside the gene matches: 10. The CDR3 sequence is CASSLGPWGQGVEQYF. CDR3 DNA sequence: TGTGCCAGCAGCTTAGGGCCCTGGGGACAGGGTGTCGAGCAGTACTTC.

V and J are TRBV21-1 and TRBJ1-2; the table assigns TRBD1, which was not confirmed against the DNA. TRBV21-1 corresponds to a pseudogene. The CDR3 runs 17 residues. The CDR3 loop reads CASSKGGQGVINYGYTF. DNA of the CDR3: TGTGCCAGCAGCAAAGGGGGACAGGGGGTAATTAACTATGGCTACACCTTC.

As DNA, the CDR3 is TGTGCCAGCAGCTCGGACACGCAAGAGACCCAGTACTTC. This codes for CASSSDTQETQYF. The rearrangement links TRBV7-8 to TRBJ2-5; TRBD1 is a possible D gene (5 bases). The CDR3 loop spans 13 amino acids. V shed 4 bases and J shed 2 bases, with 8 bases lying between them. Germline lookup yields CDR1 SGHVS and CDR2 FQNEAQ.

The chain combines TRBV6-5 with TRBJ1-2; TRBD1 matches 7 bases. The trim removed 1 base at V and 4 bases at J, leaving 6 bases unmatched. From germline, CDR1 is MNHEY and CDR2 SVGAGI. The CDR3 consists of 15 residues. In DNA form, the CDR3 reads TGTGCCAGCAGTTACTTACAAGACAGGGTCTATGGCTACACCTTC. Its protein is CASSYLQDRVYGYTF.

The chain uses TRBV7-9 and TRBJ2-5; 10 bases are a match to TRBD1. This CDR3 has 16 amino acids. V lost 5 bases and J lost 5; bases outside the gene matches: 11. Germline-derived CDR1 and CDR2 are SEHNR and FQNEAQ (reference sequence). CDR3 sequence: CASSLPETGGQETQYF. DNA for the CDR3: TGTGCCAGCAGCCTGCCCGAGACAGGGGGCCAGGAGACCCAGTACTTC.